This T cell receptor beta chain was recovered during a study of beta chain features in type 1 diabetes. Study outcomes and limitations: A definitive answer on HLA type influencing TCRB rearrangement was not reached here. Across patients, naive, central memory and Treg TCRB repertoires exhibited apparently greater similarity than was observed across healthy donors.

This CDR3 is 14 amino acids long. Trimming removed 4 bases from V and 8 bases from J; junction bases left unmatched: 10. CDR1 is MDHEN, CDR2 SYDVKM, per germline. A word on this clone: Its antigen is unknown.

Of the isolated RNA, all was reverse transcribed, and so the sequenced material was expressed TCRB transcripts. Some clones are missing from TCRdb's copy, which holds only in-frame ones; the method was immunoSEQ multiplex PCR. Here the sample spans about 150,000 clones, around 8% being singletons. In total, each donor contributed a single heparinised blood draw that averaged about 100 mL. The genes are TRBV28 and TRBJ1-2; 7 bases line up with TRBD1. The receptor was isolated from a man between 18 and 35 years old in good health. The sequencing input was central memory CD4+ T cells from blood. The CDR3 bases are TGTGCCAGCAGTTCAGGGGGTGGGGGGCTCGGCTACACCTTC. Amino acid sequence: CASSSGGGGLGYTF.